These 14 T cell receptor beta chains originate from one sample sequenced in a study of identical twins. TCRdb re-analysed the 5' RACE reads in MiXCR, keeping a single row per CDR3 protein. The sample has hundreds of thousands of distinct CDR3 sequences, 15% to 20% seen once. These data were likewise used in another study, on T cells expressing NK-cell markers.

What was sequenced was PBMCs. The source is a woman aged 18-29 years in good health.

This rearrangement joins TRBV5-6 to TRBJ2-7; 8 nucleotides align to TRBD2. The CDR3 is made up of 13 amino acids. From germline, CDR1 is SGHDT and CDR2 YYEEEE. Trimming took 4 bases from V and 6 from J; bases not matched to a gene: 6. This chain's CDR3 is CASSRLASGEQYF. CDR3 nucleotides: TGTGCCAGCAGCCGACTAGCGTCAGGCGAGCAGTACTTC.

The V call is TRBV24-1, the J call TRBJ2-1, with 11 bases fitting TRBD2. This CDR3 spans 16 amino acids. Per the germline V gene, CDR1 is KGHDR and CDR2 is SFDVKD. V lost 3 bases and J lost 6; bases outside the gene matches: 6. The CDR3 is CATSDHSGRALNEQFF. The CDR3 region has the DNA TGTGCCACCAGTGATCATAGCGGGAGGGCCCTCAATGAGCAGTTCTTC.

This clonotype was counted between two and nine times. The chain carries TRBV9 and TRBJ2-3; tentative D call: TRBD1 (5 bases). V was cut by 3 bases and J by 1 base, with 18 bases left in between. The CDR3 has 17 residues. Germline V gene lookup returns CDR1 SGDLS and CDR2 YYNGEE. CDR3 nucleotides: TGTGCCAGCAGCGCCCGAGATAGGGGAATCGGCACAGATACGCAGTATTTT. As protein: CASSARDRGIGTDTQYF.

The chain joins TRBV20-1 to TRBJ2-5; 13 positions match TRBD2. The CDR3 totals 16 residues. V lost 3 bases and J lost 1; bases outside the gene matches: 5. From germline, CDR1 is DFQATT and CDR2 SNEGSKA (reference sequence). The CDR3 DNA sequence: TGCAGTGCTAGGGGGGGGACTAGCGGGGCCCAAGAGACCCAGTACTTC. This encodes CSARGGTSGAQETQYF.

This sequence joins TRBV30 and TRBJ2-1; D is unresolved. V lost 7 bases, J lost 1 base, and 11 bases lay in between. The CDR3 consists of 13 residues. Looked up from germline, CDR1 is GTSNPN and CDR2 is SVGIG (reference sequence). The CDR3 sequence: CASLVVSYNEQFF. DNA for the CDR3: TGTGCCTCCCTGGTAGTATCCTACAATGAGCAGTTCTTC.

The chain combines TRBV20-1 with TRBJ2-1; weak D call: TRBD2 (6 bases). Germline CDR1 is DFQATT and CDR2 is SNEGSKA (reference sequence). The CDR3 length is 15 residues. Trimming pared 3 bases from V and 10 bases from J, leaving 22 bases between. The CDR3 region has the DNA TGCAGTGCTAGCCCTCCGGGACTCTTCCGGAGGGAGCAGTTCTTC. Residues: CSASPPGLFRREQFF.

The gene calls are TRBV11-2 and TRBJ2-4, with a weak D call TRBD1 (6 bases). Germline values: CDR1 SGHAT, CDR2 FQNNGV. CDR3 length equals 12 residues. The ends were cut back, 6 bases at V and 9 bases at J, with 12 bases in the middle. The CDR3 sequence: CASRTDRRIQYF. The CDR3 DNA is TGTGCCAGCAGGACGGACAGACGCATTCAGTACTTC. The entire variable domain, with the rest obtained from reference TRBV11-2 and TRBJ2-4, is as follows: EAGVAQSPRYKIIEKRQSVAFWCNPISGHATLYWYQQILGQGPKLLIQFQNNGVVDDSQLPKDRFSAERLKGVDSTLKIQPAKLEDSAVYLCASRTDRRIQYFGAGTRLSVL.

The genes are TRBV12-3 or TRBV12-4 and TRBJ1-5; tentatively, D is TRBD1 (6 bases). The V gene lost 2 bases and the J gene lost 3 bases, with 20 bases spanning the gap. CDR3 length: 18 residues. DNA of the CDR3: TGTGCCAGCAGTTTAACGCTATGGGAGGGGGGGGACAATCAGCCCCAGCATTTT. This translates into CASSLTLWEGGDNQPQHF.

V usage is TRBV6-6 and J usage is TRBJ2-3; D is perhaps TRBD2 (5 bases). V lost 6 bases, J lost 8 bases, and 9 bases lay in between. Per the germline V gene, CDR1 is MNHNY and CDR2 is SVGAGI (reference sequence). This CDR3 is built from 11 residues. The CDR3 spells CASRLLGTQYF. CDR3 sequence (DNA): TGTGCCAGCAGACTACTAGGTACGCAGTATTTT.

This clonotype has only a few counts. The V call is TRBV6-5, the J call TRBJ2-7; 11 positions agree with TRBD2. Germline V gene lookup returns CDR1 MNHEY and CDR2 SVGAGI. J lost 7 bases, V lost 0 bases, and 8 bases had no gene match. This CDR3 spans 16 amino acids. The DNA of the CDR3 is TGTGCCAGCAGTTACTCGAGCACTAGCGGGAGCCGGGAGCAGTACTTC. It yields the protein CASSYSSTSGSREQYF.

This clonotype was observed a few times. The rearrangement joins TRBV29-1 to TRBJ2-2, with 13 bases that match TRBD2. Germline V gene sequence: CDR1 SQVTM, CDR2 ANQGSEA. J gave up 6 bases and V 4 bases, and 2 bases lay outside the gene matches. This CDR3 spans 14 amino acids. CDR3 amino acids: CSVVGTSGAGELFF. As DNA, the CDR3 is TGCAGCGTTGTCGGGACTAGCGGGGCCGGGGAGCTGTTTTTT.

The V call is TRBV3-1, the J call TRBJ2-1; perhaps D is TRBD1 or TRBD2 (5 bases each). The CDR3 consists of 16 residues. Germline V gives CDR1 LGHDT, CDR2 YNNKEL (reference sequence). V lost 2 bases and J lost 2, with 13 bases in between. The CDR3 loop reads CASSQFGGSAYNEQFF. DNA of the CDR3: TGTGCCAGCAGCCAATTTGGGGGTAGCGCCTACAATGAGCAGTTCTTC.

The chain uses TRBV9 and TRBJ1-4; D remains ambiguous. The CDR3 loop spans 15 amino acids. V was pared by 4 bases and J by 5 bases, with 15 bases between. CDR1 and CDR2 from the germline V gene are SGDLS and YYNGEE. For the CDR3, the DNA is TGTGCCAGCAGCCTCTGGGCTGGGATGAATGAAAAACTGTTTTTT. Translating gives CASSLWAGMNEKLFF.

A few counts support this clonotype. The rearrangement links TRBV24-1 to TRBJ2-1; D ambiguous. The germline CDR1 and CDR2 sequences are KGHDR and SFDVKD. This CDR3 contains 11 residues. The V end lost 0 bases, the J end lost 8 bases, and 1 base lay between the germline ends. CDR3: CATSDLYEQFF. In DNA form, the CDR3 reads TGTGCCACCAGTGATTTGTATGAGCAGTTCTTC.